The 30 T cell receptor beta chains in this list originate from one sample, sequenced in a study of tumor and adjacent non-tumor tissue in lung cancer (dated by TCRdb to the late 2010s). RNA was extracted from bulk unsorted tissue and checked for quality with a NanoDrop ND-1000 and an Agilent 2100. The library was made by multiplex PCR. The sequencer was an Illumina HiSeq 2500. TCRbeta libraries were constructed through three rounds of nested PCR with primers (Table S4) according to protocols adapted from ARM-PCR. Through fastp at Q25 and MiXCR, TCRdb rebuilt clones from the public reads, retaining in-frame beta chains. Rows with a matching CDR3 protein are joined into one entry that keeps the most common DNA and genes. Counted in this sample were 120,000 or so distinct CDR3 sequences; approximately 84% of them appeared once. Roughly 20% of the sample goes to the ten largest clones. Material: lung tumor tissue. The receptors come from a man between 65 and 79 years old with non-small cell lung cancer.

About this clonotype itself: Germline and junction disagree at one end, which may indicate a read error. V gene TRBV6-6 combines with J gene TRBJ1-1, with D unresolved. CDR3 length: 12 amino acids. Germline CDR1 is MNHNY and CDR2 is SVGAGI (reference sequence). CDR3 nucleotides: TGTGTCAGCAAGCTACCCGACAATGAAGCTTTCTTT. Encoded protein: CVSKLPDNEAFF.

The rearrangement links TRBV10-3 to TRBJ2-7; either TRBD1 or TRBD2 may fit D (6 bases each). Trimming removed 4 bases at V and 9 bases at J, with 22 bases between. Germline CDR1 is ENHRY and CDR2 is SYGVKD. The CDR3 is 15 amino acids. This CDR3 is CAISGTSGAGRVQYF. CDR3 in DNA: TGTGCCATCAGTGGTACTTCAGGGGCCGGGAGAGTGCAGTACTTC.

Concerning this clonotype itself: Compared with germline, one end of the junction differs, possibly owing to a read error. The CDR3 sequence: CGNSLIPPGGVTEAFF. The CDR3 nucleotides read TGTGGCAACTCATTAATTCCCCCCGGAGGGGTTACTGAGGCTTTCTTT. The V call is TRBV5-5, the J call TRBJ1-1, with a tentative D call TRBD1 (5 bases). CDR3 length: 16 residues. Germline V gene data show CDR1 as SGHKS and CDR2 as YYEKEE (reference sequence).

As concerns this clonotype: Possible read error: a much larger clone is one base away. V and J are TRBV5-1 and TRBJ2-7; no firm D call. CDR1 SGHRS and CDR2 YFSETQ come from the germline V gene. The CDR3 loop spans 18 amino acids. The CDR3 DNA is TGCGCCAGCAGCTTCTCCGTGGCCGTCGACCCTTTCTCCTACGAGCAGCACTTC. Encoded protein: CASSFSVAVDPFSYEQHF.

This clonotype has a handful of counts. This rearrangement joins TRBV6-6 to TRBJ2-7, with 7 bases fitting TRBD1. Germline assignment: CDR1 MNHNY and CDR2 SVGAGI (reference sequence). The CDR3 is 16 amino acids. After removal of 9 bases from V and 0 bases from J, the junction contained 14 bases not matched to a gene. Here the CDR3 DNA reads TGTGCCAGTAGGTACTCGGTGGGACAGCCCTCCTACGAGCAGTACTTC. It yields the protein CASRYSVGQPSYEQYF.

On this clonotype itself: Sequence at one end of the junction differs from germline and may be a read error. The chain combines TRBV12-3 or TRBV12-4 with TRBJ1-2, with a tentative D call TRBD1 (5 bases). CDR3 length equals 14 residues. CDR3 sequence reads: CASSQWGTYYDYTF. CDR3 DNA sequence: TGTGCGAGCAGCCAGTGGGGCACATACTATGACTACACCTTC.

With respect to this clonotype: The CDR3 carries no conserved terminal phenylalanine or tryptophan, so it likely arises from a read error. The limits of the CDR3 on the DNA are not certain, so only TCRdb's listed CDR3 is given. The chain is built from TRBV4-2 and TRBJ2-3; the table's D call TRBD1 went unverified against the DNA. The germline CDR1 and CDR2 sequences are LGHNA and YNFKEQ. The CDR3 is 16 residues long, ends included. The CDR3 sequence: CASSQVRAGGLDTRYI.

As for this clonotype: The junction and the germline gene differ at one end; a read error may be behind it. The V and J genes are TRBV11-2 and TRBJ2-3, with D perhaps TRBD1 or TRBD2 (5 bases each). The CDR3 has 14 amino acids. CDR1 and CDR2 from the germline V gene are SGHAT and FQNNGV. Here the CDR3 reads CAISLGIGAETQYF. CDR3 DNA sequence: TGTGCCATCAGCTTAGGAATCGGGGCAGAAACGCAGTATTTT.

As for this clonotype: Compared with germline, one end of the junction differs, possibly owing to a read error. The chain recombines TRBV29-1 with TRBJ1-1; D is undetermined. There are 12 residues in the CDR3. Germline V gives CDR1 SQVTM, CDR2 ANQGSEA. The CDR3 spells CRVVTERPEAFF. CDR3 coding DNA: TGCAGGGTTGTGACGGAGAGGCCCGAAGCTTTCTTT.

As regards this clonotype: Relative to the germline gene, one junction end is altered; a read error may explain this. This sequence joins TRBV6-5 and TRBJ1-2; TRBD1 is a possible D gene (6 bases). There are 15 residues in the CDR3. Germline lookup yields CDR1 MNHEY and CDR2 SVGAGI. This CDR3 reads CASSATGMGAYGFTF. CDR3 sequence (DNA): TGTGCTAGCAGTGCTACAGGGATGGGCGCTTATGGGTTCACCTTC.

The chain carries TRBV6-5 and TRBJ1-2; 9 bases fit TRBD1. Trimming at V came to 9 bases and at J to 1 base, leaving 12 bases not matched to a gene. The length of the CDR3 is 16 residues. From germline, CDR1 is MNHEY and CDR2 SVGAGI. The CDR3 loop reads CASKDHGQGRNYGYTF. The CDR3 region has the DNA TGTGCCAGTAAAGACCATGGACAGGGGCGTAACTATGGCTACACCTTC.

The chain recombines TRBV12-3 or TRBV12-4 with TRBJ1-5, with D hard to call. Trimming shortened V by 0 bases and J by 11 bases, and 8 bases separated the two germline ends. The CDR3 has 12 amino acids. CDR3 coding DNA: TGTGCCAGCAGTTTAGCCAATCACTCCCAGCATTTT. As protein: CASSLANHSQHF.

This clonotype was detected only once. Compared with germline, one end of the junction differs, possibly owing to a read error. The chain couples TRBV10-2 to TRBJ2-7, with 9 nucleotides matching TRBD2. The CDR3 spans 12 residues. The germline V gene has CDR1 WSHSY and CDR2 SAAADI. CDR3 in amino acids: CASTTGLAEHYF. CDR3 coding DNA: TGCGCCAGCACGACGGGACTAGCAGAGCATTACTTC.

A note on this clonotype: Sequence at one end of the junction differs from germline and may be a read error. The chain joins TRBV4-1 to TRBJ1-6; 9 nucleotides align to TRBD1. Germline loops: CDR1 MGHRA, CDR2 YSYEKL. This CDR3 has 19 amino acids. CDR3 protein: CAGSQEGQGQASYNSPLHF. The CDR3 DNA reads as TGCGCCGGCAGCCAAGAGGGACAGGGCCAGGCATCCTATAATTCACCCCTCCATTTT.

Regarding this clonotype: Germline is not matched at one junction end, which may reflect a read error. The chain couples TRBV11-2 to TRBJ2-3; D is unresolved. Germline V gives CDR1 SGHAT, CDR2 FQNNGV. There are 13 residues in the CDR3. The chain's CDR3 is CVTSGRSTYTQCF. CDR3 coding DNA: TGTGTCACGTCTGGTCGGAGCACATATACGCAGTGTTTT.

The rearrangement joins TRBV18 to TRBJ1-5; 11 bases fit TRBD1. Germline V gene sequence: CDR1 KGHSH, CDR2 LQKENI. The J segment lost 11 bases and the V segment lost 1 base, leaving 13 bases of the junction unmatched. This CDR3 is 17 amino acids long. CDR3 protein: CASSPLDRGPSYQSQHF. CDR3 nucleotide sequence: TGTGCCAGCTCACCACTGGACAGGGGGCCCTCGTACCAGTCCCAGCATTTT.

This clonotype was found once. Just one base apart from a much larger clone, this may be a read error. The chain combines TRBV6-4 with TRBJ2-2, with D unresolved. Trimming left V 7 bases short and J 5 bases short, with 14 bases between. CDR1 MRHNA and CDR2 SNTAGT come from the germline V gene. The CDR3 is made up of 14 amino acids. CDR3 sequence: CASNEAPGTGELFF. CDR3 in DNA: TGTGCCAGCAATGAGGCCCCCGGTACCGGGGAGCTGTTTTTT.

Only a few counts were recorded for this clonotype. This sequence may be a read error, since a much larger clone differs from it by one base. The chain recombines TRBV2 with TRBJ2-7, with 8 bases that match TRBD1. Unmatched junction bases numbered 10, after V lost 0 bases and J lost 6 bases. Germline loops: CDR1 SNHLY, CDR2 FYNNEI. The CDR3 spans 16 residues. CDR3 DNA: TGTGCCAGCAGTGAAGCGATCCGCAGGGGGCTATCCGAGCAGTACTTC. Its protein is CASSEAIRRGLSEQYF.

This clonotype was seen a handful of times. Since the CDR3 does not end with the conserved phenylalanine or tryptophan, this likely comes from a read error. The chain joins TRBV28 to TRBJ2-7; unclear D gene. The CDR3 extends over 15 amino acids. Trimming shortened V by 2 bases and J by 2 bases, and 13 bases separated the two germline ends. Looked up from germline, CDR1 is MDHEN and CDR2 is SYDVKM. This chain's CDR3 is CASSLVGRSPYEQYS. CDR3 in DNA: TGTGCCAGCAGTTTAGTCGGCAGGAGCCCCTACGAGCAGTACTCC.

Points on this clonotype: The CDR3 does not close with the conserved phenylalanine or tryptophan, likely indicating a read error. The chain uses TRBV11-2 and TRBJ1-1; no firm D call. Germline CDR1 reads SGHAT; CDR2 reads FQNNGV. Trimming cost V 11 bases and J 8 bases, with 15 bases left between them. The CDR3 is 11 residues long. CDR3: CAGATVDEAFL. CDR3 DNA sequence: TGTGCCGGTGCCACGGTGGACGAAGCTTTCCTT.

A note on this clonotype: Given the absence of the conserved phenylalanine or tryptophan at the CDR3 end, a read error is likely. The V call is TRBV12-5, the J call TRBJ1-2; D is unclear. The germline V gene encodes CDR1 LGHNT and CDR2 FRNRAP. The CDR3 spans 13 residues. In DNA form, the CDR3 reads TGTACTAGTGGTCCCTACGCGGAAGGAGGCTACACCTTA. It encodes CTSGPYAEGGYTL.

Of note for this clonotype: The junction does not match germline at one end; this may be a read error. The chain uses TRBV11-3 and TRBJ1-1, with D uncertain. CDR1 is SGHNT and CDR2 is YENEEA in the germline V gene. There are 16 residues in the CDR3. This CDR3 reads CTSSLFSIMMNSEAFF. The CDR3 DNA reads as TGTACCAGCAGCTTATTCAGCATCATGATGAACAGTGAAGCTTTCTTT.

This clonotype turned up a few times. A much larger clonotype is one base distant, so this may be a read error. The V and J genes are TRBV28 and TRBJ2-7, with 8 positions matching TRBD1. The CDR3 sequence is 12 residues long. Per the germline V gene, CDR1 is MDHEN and CDR2 is SYDVKM. CDR3 nucleotides: TGTGCCAGCAGTTTGACAGGGGATGAGCATTACTTC. Translating it yields CASSLTGDEHYF.

This clonotype turned up a few times. This may arise from a read error, as a much more abundant clone is one base away. The gene calls are TRBV12-3 or TRBV12-4 and TRBJ2-7; D possibly corresponds to TRBD2 (5 bases). The CDR3 length is 13 residues. CDR3: CVSTRTGTYEQYF. The CDR3, as DNA: TGTGTCAGCACCCGGACCGGGACCTACGAGCAGTACTTC.

With regard to this clonotype: This CDR3 is missing its conserved last phenylalanine or tryptophan, likely due to a read error. Because the CDR3's place on the DNA is in doubt, the DNA is left out and the CDR3 is given as listed by TCRdb. This chain connects TRBV12-3 or TRBV12-4 to TRBJ2-5; TRBD1, as called in the table, went unchecked against the DNA. A total of 13 residues make up the CDR3, ends included. The CDR3: CASSLGQGKTQYL.

In this sample, this clonotype turned up a few times. Because the CDR3 is missing its conserved closing phenylalanine or tryptophan, this is likely a read error. No DNA is shown, since the ends of the CDR3 on it are uncertain; the CDR3 is the one TCRdb lists. This sequence joins TRBV11-2 and TRBJ1-1; TRBD1 is the table's D call and was not checked against the DNA. Per germline, CDR1 SGHAT and CDR2 FQNNGV. The CDR3 has 13 amino acids, counting both end residues. CDR3: CASKFSGGRVALC.

A remark on this clonotype: The junction differs from germline at one of its ends, possibly a read error. V is TRBV5-4 and J is TRBJ2-1; maybe TRBD1 (5 bases). Germline-derived CDR1 and CDR2 are SGHNT and YYREEE (reference sequence). There are 15 residues in the CDR3. CDR3: CANSFGCRVGNEHFF. CDR3 bases: TGTGCCAACAGCTTTGGGTGCAGGGTGGGGAATGAGCATTTCTTC.

The chain couples TRBV10-3 to TRBJ2-1; tentatively, D is TRBD2 (6 bases). Germline V gene data show CDR1 as ENHRY and CDR2 as SYGVKD. V lost 8 bases to trimming and J lost 1 base, with 21 bases between them. The CDR3 covers 17 residues. CDR3 sequence (DNA): TGTGCCATCGGTGGAACCCCCGGGACTCCTTCCTACAATGAGCAGTTCTTC. Translating gives CAIGGTPGTPSYNEQFF.

On this clonotype: The junction shows a germline mismatch at one end, possibly a read error. The V call is TRBV11-3, the J call TRBJ2-4; 8 nucleotides match TRBD2. CDR3 length: 15 residues. Per the germline V gene, CDR1 is SGHNT and CDR2 is YENEEA. The CDR3 protein is CASSPGGDGKNVQYF. The CDR3 nucleotides read TGTGCTAGCAGTCCGGGAGGGGATGGCAAAAACGTTCAGTACTTC.

Worth noting for this clonotype: A read error may account for a junction end that differs from germline. The V and J genes are TRBV11-3 and TRBJ2-1; 14 nucleotides line up with TRBD2. CDR1 is SGHNT, CDR2 YENEEA, per germline. This CDR3 has 17 amino acids. CDR3 bases: TGTGCCAGCAGCCTCATAGGGACTAGCGGGGGCTATAATGAACAGTTCTTC. This sequence encodes CASSLIGTSGGYNEQFF.